Below, one TCR beta chain is given with its context. Its antigen remains unknown. The CDR3 covers 18 residues. Trimming removed 0 bases at V and 2 bases at J, with 17 bases between. Germline CDR1 LNHNV, CDR2 YYDKDF (reference sequence). TCRdb re-analysed the 5' RACE reads in MiXCR, keeping a single row per CDR3 protein. This sample yields roughly 340,000 distinct CDR3 sequences, of which roughly 27% are seen a single time; about 6.1% belongs to the top ten. This sample was taken from a study of identical twins' blood T cells. Study-wide results and caveats: Abundant TCRbeta CDR3s overlapped more between twins than with unrelated donors. Twins reportedly had markedly more similar V usage than unrelated donors, even among out-of-frame TCRbeta clonotypes.

Six healthy women, forming three identical twin pairs, donated samples. Reared together, all three twin pairs probably met the same infectious agents and vaccines. The rearrangement joins TRBV15 to TRBJ1-5; D is unclear. The source is a woman between 18 and 50 years old in good health. What was sequenced was PBMCs. In DNA form, the CDR3 reads TGTGCCACCAGCAGAGATCGAGGGTACGGCCAACGCAATCAGCCCCAGCATTTT. This translates into CATSRDRGYGQRNQPQHF.